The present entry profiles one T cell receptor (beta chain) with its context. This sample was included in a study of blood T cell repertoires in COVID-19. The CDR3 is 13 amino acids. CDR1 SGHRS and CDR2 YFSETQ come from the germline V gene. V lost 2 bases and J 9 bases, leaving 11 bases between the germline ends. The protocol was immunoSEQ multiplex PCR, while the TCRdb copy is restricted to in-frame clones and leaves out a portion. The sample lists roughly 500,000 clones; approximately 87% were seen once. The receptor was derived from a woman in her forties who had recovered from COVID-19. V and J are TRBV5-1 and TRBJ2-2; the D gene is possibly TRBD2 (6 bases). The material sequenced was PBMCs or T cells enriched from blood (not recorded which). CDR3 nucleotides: TGCGCCAGCAGCTTCGGGGGTAGCAGGGAGCTGTTTTTT. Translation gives CASSFGGSRELFF.